This T cell receptor (beta chain) was obtained from a study of blood T cell repertoires in COVID-19. The wider study: The United States, Italy and Spain provided the acute and convalescent COVID-19 samples. PBMCs, B-cell-depleted T cells, or T cells were the source of the cDNA or gDNA that made up the material.

Seattle-derived patients entered the study during active infection and were followed longitudinally. Per germline, CDR1 MDHEN and CDR2 SYDVKM. This CDR3 spans 15 amino acids. J gave up 4 bases and V 6 bases, and 9 bases lay outside the gene matches. Only in-frame clones appear in the TCRdb table, and some are missing; sequencing was by immunoSEQ multiplex PCR. The sample holds 330,000 or so clones, roughly nine tenths seen once. This chain joins TRBV28 and TRBJ2-5; 9 bases are shared with TRBD1. Sequencing was performed on peripheral blood. The TCR sequence derives from a woman in her fifties or sixties with COVID-19, enrolled during active disease. CDR3 loop: CASSPGQGYGETQYF. DNA of the CDR3: TGTGCCAGCAGCCCTGGACAGGGGTATGGAGAGACCCAGTACTTC.